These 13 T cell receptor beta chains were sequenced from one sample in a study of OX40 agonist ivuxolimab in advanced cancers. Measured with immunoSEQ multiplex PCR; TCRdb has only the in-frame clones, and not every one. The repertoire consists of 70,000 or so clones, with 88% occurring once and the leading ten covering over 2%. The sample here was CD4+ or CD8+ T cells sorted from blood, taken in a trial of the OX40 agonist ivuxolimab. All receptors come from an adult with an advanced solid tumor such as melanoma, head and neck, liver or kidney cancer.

The CDR3 spells CASTPGGYGYTF. CDR3 nucleotide sequence: TGTGCCAGCACGCCAGGGGGCTATGGCTACACCTTC. The V and J genes are TRBV6-1 and TRBJ1-2; 7 nucleotides line up with TRBD1. The CDR3 is made up of 12 amino acids. The germline V gene encodes CDR1 MNHNS and CDR2 SASEGT. V trimming: 7 bases; J trimming: 4 bases; junction bases outside the gene matches: 3.

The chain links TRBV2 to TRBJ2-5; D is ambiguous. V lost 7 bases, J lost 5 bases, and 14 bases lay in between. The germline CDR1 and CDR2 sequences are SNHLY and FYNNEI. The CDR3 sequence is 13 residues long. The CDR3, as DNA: TGTGCCAGCACAATAGGGTTAGGGGAGACCCAGTACTTC. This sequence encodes CASTIGLGETQYF.

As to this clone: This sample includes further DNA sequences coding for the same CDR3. The CDR3 region has the DNA TGCGCCAGCAGCTTGGAGGGATCGAGCTACGAGCAGTACTTC. Translating it yields CASSLEGSSYEQYF. This chain joins TRBV5-1 and TRBJ2-7; no definite D call. The V end was cut by 0 bases, the J end by 3 bases, with 10 bases between. Germline values: CDR1 SGHRS, CDR2 YFSETQ. The CDR3 length is 14 residues.

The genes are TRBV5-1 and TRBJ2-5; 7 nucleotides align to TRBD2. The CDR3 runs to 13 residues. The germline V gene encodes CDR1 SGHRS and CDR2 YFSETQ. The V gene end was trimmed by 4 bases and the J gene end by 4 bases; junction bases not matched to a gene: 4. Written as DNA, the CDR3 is TGCGCCAGCAGCCCCAGCGGGACAGAGACCCAGTACTTC. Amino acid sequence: CASSPSGTETQYF.

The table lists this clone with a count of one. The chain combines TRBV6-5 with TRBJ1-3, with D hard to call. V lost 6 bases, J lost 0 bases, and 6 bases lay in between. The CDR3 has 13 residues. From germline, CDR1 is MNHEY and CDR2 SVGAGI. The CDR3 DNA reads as TGTGCCAGCAGGGAGATCTCTGGAAACACCATATATTTT. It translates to CASREISGNTIYF.

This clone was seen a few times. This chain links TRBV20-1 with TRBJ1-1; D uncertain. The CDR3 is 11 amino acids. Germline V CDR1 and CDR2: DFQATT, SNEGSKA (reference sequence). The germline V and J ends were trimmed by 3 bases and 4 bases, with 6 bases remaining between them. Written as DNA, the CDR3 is TGCAGTGCTAGGGGGAGCACTGAAGCTTTCTTT. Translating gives CSARGSTEAFF.

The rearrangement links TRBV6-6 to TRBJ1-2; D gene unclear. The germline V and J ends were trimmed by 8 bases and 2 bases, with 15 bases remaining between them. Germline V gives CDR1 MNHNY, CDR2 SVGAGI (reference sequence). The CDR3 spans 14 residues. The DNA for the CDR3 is TGTGCCAGCGGGGTGGACGGATTCAACTATGGCTACACCTTC. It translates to CASGVDGFNYGYTF.

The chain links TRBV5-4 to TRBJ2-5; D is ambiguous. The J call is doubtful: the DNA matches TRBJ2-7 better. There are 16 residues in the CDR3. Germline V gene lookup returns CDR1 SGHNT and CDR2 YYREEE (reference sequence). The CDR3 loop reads CATKIRSPASSYEQYF. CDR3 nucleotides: TGTGCCACCAAAATCCGAAGCCCGGCCAGCTCCTACGAGCAGTACTTC.

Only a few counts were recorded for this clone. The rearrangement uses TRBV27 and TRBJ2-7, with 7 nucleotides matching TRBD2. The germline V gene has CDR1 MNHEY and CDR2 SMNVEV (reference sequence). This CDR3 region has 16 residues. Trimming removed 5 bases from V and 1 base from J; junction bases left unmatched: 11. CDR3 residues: CASSASTGGGSYEQYF. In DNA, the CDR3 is TGTGCCAGCAGTGCTTCGACGGGGGGTGGGTCCTACGAGCAGTACTTC.

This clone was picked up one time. DNA for the CDR3: TGTGCCATCAGTGAGCATATAGGGTTGTGGCAGTACTTC. Its translation is CAISEHIGLWQYF. The rearrangement uses TRBV10-3 and TRBJ2-7, with unresolved D. The CDR3 loop spans 13 amino acids. V dropped 2 bases and J dropped 9 bases, with 14 bases sitting between them. From germline, CDR1 is ENHRY and CDR2 SYGVKD.

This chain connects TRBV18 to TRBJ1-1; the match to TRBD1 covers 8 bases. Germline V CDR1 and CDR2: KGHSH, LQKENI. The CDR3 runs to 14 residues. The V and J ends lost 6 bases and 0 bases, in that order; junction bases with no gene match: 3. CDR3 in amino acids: CASSPGGMNTEAFF. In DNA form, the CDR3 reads TGTGCCAGCTCCCCAGGGGGCATGAACACTGAAGCTTTCTTT.

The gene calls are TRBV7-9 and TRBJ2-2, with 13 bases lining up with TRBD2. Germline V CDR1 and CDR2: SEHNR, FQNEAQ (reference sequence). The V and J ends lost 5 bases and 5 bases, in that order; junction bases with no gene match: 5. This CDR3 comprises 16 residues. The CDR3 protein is CASSPGTSGKTGELFF. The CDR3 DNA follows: TGTGCCAGCAGCCCCGGGACTAGCGGGAAGACCGGGGAGCTGTTTTTT. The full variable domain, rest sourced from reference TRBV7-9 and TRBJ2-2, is DTGVSQNPRHKITKRGQNVTFRCDPISEHNRLYWYRQTLGQGPEFLTYFQNEAQLEKSRLLSDRFSAERPKGSFSTLEIQRTEQGDSAMYLCASSPGTSGKTGELFFGEGSRLTVL.

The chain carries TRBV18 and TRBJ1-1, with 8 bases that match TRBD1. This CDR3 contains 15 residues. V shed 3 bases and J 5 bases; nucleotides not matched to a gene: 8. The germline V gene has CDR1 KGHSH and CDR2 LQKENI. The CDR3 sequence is CASSPPSRGQTEAFF. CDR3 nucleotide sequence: TGTGCCAGCTCACCCCCGAGCAGGGGGCAAACTGAAGCTTTCTTT. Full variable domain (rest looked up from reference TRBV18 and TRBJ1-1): NAGVMQNPRHLVRRRGQEARLRCSPMKGHSHVYWYRQLPEEGLKFMVYLQKENIIDESGMPKERFSAEFPKEGPSILRIQQVVRGDSAAYFCASSPPSRGQTEAFFGQGTRLTVV.